This passage covers 32 T cell receptor beta chains from one sample sequenced in a study of blood T cell repertoires in COVID-19. Some clones are missing from TCRdb's copy, which holds only in-frame ones; the method was immunoSEQ multiplex PCR. Here the sample spans about 290,000 clones, approximately 80% being singletons. Sequencing was carried out using peripheral blood. These TCRs come from a woman aged 45-65 years with active or convalescent COVID-19.

The J gene is TRBJ2-7, the V gene TRBV28, with 7 bases aligning to TRBD1. CDR1 MDHEN and CDR2 SYDVKM come from the germline V gene. V trimming: 6 bases; J trimming: 5 bases; junction bases outside the gene matches: 10. This CDR3 has 14 residues. The CDR3 DNA reads TGTGCCAGCAGCCTCCCGGGACAGAGACACGAGCAGTACTTC. It yields the protein CASSLPGQRHEQYF.

The chain carries TRBV5-4 and TRBJ2-2; 8 nucleotides align to TRBD1. This CDR3 is built from 15 residues. Germline CDR1 reads SGHNT; CDR2 reads YYREEE (reference sequence). J was trimmed by 6 bases and V by 0 bases; bases with no gene match: 4. The CDR3 reads CASSLGGQVAGELFF. CDR3 coding DNA: TGTGCCAGCAGCTTGGGGGGACAGGTGGCCGGGGAGCTGTTTTTT. Combining the CDR3 with reference TRBV5-4 and TRBJ2-2 gives the whole variable domain ETGVTQSPTHLIKTRGQQVTLRCSSQSGHNTVSWYQQALGQGPQFIFQYYREEENGRGNFPPRFSGLQFPNYSSELNVNALELDDSALYLCASSLGGQVAGELFFGEGSRLTVL.

The rearrangement joins TRBV5-6 to TRBJ1-4; D possibly corresponds to TRBD1 (5 bases). V was shortened by 5 bases and J by 8 bases, with 19 bases between the two germline ends. The CDR3 is made up of 15 amino acids. The V gene's germline CDR1 is SGHDT and CDR2 YYEEEE. CDR3 in DNA: TGTGCCAGCAGGCCAAAAGGGGCTTTAGGCGAAAAACTGTTTTTT. Translation: CASRPKGALGEKLFF.

V usage is TRBV5-1 and J usage is TRBJ1-2; D is unclear. V lost 4 bases, J lost 2 bases, and 12 bases lay in between. Germline CDR1 reads SGHRS; CDR2 reads YFSETQ. The CDR3 is 14 residues long. For the CDR3, the DNA is TGCGCCAGCAGCCCCTCGGTAGAGAACTATGGCTACACCTTC. It is translated as CASSPSVENYGYTF.

The rearrangement uses TRBV30 and TRBJ1-1; TRBD1 is a possible D gene (5 bases). Trimming left V 0 bases short and J 1 base short, with 12 bases between. The CDR3 extends over 15 amino acids. Germline V CDR1 and CDR2: GTSNPN, SVGIG (reference sequence). CDR3 nucleotides: TGTGCCTGGAGTGTATTGCGGGGGGGGAACACTGAAGCTTTCTTT. This codes for CAWSVLRGGNTEAFF.

The V and J genes are TRBV18 and TRBJ2-7; tentative D call: TRBD1 (5 bases). Looked up from germline, CDR1 is KGHSH and CDR2 is LQKENI. V lost 2 bases and J 5 bases, leaving 10 bases between the germline ends. The CDR3 is 13 amino acids. The CDR3 DNA follows: TGTGCCAGCTCACCAGGCCAGGGCGACGAGCAGTACTTC. This translates into CASSPGQGDEQYF.

This chain connects TRBV19 to TRBJ1-4; tentatively, D is TRBD1 (6 bases). Trimming left V 5 bases short and J 7 bases short, with 14 bases between. The CDR3 loop spans 14 amino acids. CDR1 is LNHDA, CDR2 SQIVND, per germline (reference sequence). In DNA form, the CDR3 reads TGTGCCAGTAGTGAATCACAGGGTACTGAAAAACTGTTTTTT. Its translation is CASSESQGTEKLFF.

The sample holds one count of this clone. This sequence joins TRBV5-1 and TRBJ1-1; 10 bases agree with TRBD1. After removal of 0 bases from V and 5 bases from J, the junction contained 4 bases not matched to a gene. CDR3 length: 15 amino acids. Germline V gene data show CDR1 as SGHRS and CDR2 as YFSETQ. CDR3 loop: CASSLAGQGKTEAFF. The DNA for the CDR3 is TGCGCCAGCAGCTTGGCGGGACAGGGGAAAACTGAAGCTTTCTTT.

The chain combines TRBV6-5 with TRBJ1-2; 7 bases are shared with TRBD1. This CDR3 is built from 13 residues. The V gene end was trimmed by 6 bases and the J gene end by 2 bases; junction bases not matched to a gene: 3. Germline V gene sequence: CDR1 MNHEY, CDR2 SVGAGI. CDR3 bases: TGTGCCAGCAGCCAGACAGGGAACTATGGCTACACCTTC. It yields the protein CASSQTGNYGYTF.

On this clone itself: The junction departs from the called germline gene at one end, perhaps through a read error. The CDR3 nucleotides read TGTGCCAGCAGTGTCCCTGTGAACATTGAAGCTTTCTTT. Its protein product is CASSVPVNIEAFF. The rearrangement uses TRBV12-3 or TRBV12-4 and TRBJ1-1; D is undetermined. The CDR3 runs 13 residues.

This chain joins TRBV9 and TRBJ2-7, with 10 bases lining up with TRBD2. Germline V gene data show CDR1 as SGDLS and CDR2 as YYNGEE. The CDR3 is 15 residues long. V shed 4 bases and J 4 bases; nucleotides not matched to a gene: 8. This CDR3 is CASSKSSGRYYEQYF. The CDR3 DNA reads TGTGCCAGCAGCAAATCTAGCGGGAGATATTACGAGCAGTACTTC.

J is TRBJ2-7 and V is TRBV18; 8 bases align to TRBD2. The CDR3 totals 14 residues. Germline CDR1 and CDR2: KGHSH and LQKENI. The V segment lost 7 bases and the J segment 7 bases; nucleotides outside the gene matches: 12. The CDR3 nucleotides are TGTGCCAGCTGTTCAGCGGGAGCGCCACGGGAGCAGTACTTC. Its protein is CASCSAGAPREQYF.

J is TRBJ2-7 and V is TRBV6-1, with 11 bases aligning to TRBD1. The CDR3 length is 15 residues. Unmatched junction bases numbered 6, after V lost 3 bases and J lost 5 bases. Germline V gene lookup returns CDR1 MNHNS and CDR2 SASEGT. CDR3 DNA sequence: TGTGCCAGCAGTGACCAGGACAGGGGGCGTCACGAGCAGTACTTC. It is translated as CASSDQDRGRHEQYF.

The J gene is TRBJ2-5, the V gene TRBV5-4; TRBD1 might be the D (6 bases). This CDR3 region has 16 residues. Germline V gene data show CDR1 as SGHNT and CDR2 as YYREEE (reference sequence). Trimming removed 0 bases at V and 7 bases at J, with 19 bases between. The CDR3 nucleotides read TGTGCCAGCAGCTTGGGGGGGCGGCACCCACCGGGGACCCAGTACTTC. It encodes CASSLGGRHPPGTQYF.

The genes are TRBV11-3 and TRBJ2-1; 8 nucleotides agree with TRBD2. With 1 base clipped from V and 8 bases from J, the junction kept 4 bases outside the gene matches. The CDR3 covers 14 residues. Germline values: CDR1 SGHNT, CDR2 YENEEA. The CDR3 region is CASSLAGGQYEQFF. For the CDR3, the DNA is TGTGCCAGCAGCTTAGCGGGAGGGCAGTATGAGCAGTTCTTC.

This clone was seen only a few times. The chain couples TRBV6-5 to TRBJ1-2, with D possibly matching TRBD1 (5 bases). Between the trimmed V and J ends, which lost 8 bases and 2 bases, there was a span of 12 bases. The germline CDR1 and CDR2 sequences are MNHEY and SVGAGI. This CDR3 spans 13 amino acids. CDR3 in DNA: TGTGCCAGCGGGGCGACAGTAAACTATGGCTACACCTTC. As protein: CASGATVNYGYTF.

V and J are TRBV2 and TRBJ2-5; TRBD2 aligns across 8 bases. V was clipped by 7 bases and J by 5 bases; unmatched bases: 3. CDR1 and CDR2 (germline): SNHLY, FYNNEI. The CDR3 extends over 12 amino acids. The CDR3 DNA follows: TGTGCCAGCAAACGGGAGGGTGAGACCCAGTACTTC. It translates to CASKREGETQYF.

The chain links TRBV28 to TRBJ1-4; no clear D gene. The V and J ends lost 5 bases and 6 bases respectively, with 13 bases between them. Germline lookup yields CDR1 MDHEN and CDR2 SYDVKM. The CDR3 is made up of 14 amino acids. The CDR3 spells CASSPSPLDEKLFF. CDR3 coding DNA: TGTGCCAGCAGTCCTAGTCCCTTGGATGAAAAACTGTTTTTT.

As regards this clone: A clone one base away is much larger, so this may be a read error. Additional DNA sequences in this sample encode the identical CDR3. This chain uses TRBV9 with TRBJ2-1; TRBD2 matches at 7 bases. The CDR3 length is 16 residues. The junction had 4 bases not matched to a gene; V was cut back by 1 base and J by 0 bases. Germline loops: CDR1 SGDLS, CDR2 YYNGEE. CDR3 loop: CASSVSGMSSYNEQFF. The CDR3 region has the DNA TGTGCCAGCAGCGTAAGCGGGATGAGCTCCTACAATGAGCAGTTCTTC.

The CDR3 region has the DNA TGTGCCAGCAGTGACCAGGGACTAGCGGGAGGGGGTCTCGAGCAGTACTTC. Encoded protein: CASSDQGLAGGGLEQYF. V gene TRBV28 combines with J gene TRBJ2-7; 16 positions match TRBD2. The CDR3 covers 17 residues. The V and J ends lost 5 bases and 6 bases, in that order; junction bases with no gene match: 10. CDR1 is MDHEN and CDR2 is SYDVKM in the germline V gene.

The genes are TRBV4-1 and TRBJ2-7, with 14 bases matching TRBD2. The CDR3 sequence is 18 residues long. Per the germline V gene, CDR1 is MGHRA and CDR2 is YSYEKL. Losses at the gene ends were 4 bases for V and 4 bases for J; bases not matched to a gene: 12. In DNA form, the CDR3 reads TGCGCCAGCAGCCCCCGAGGGACTAGCGGGAGATTATTTTACGAGCAGTACTTC. This translates into CASSPRGTSGRLFYEQYF.

CDR3 amino acids: CASSEAGSALRGQYF. CDR3 bases: TGTGCCAGCAGTGAAGCAGGCAGTGCTTTACGGGGCCAGTACTTC. The chain combines TRBV6-1 with TRBJ2-5, with TRBD2 as a possible D gene (5 bases). The germline V and J ends were trimmed by 0 bases and 10 bases, with 18 bases remaining between them. Germline loops: CDR1 MNHNS, CDR2 SASEGT. There are 15 residues in the CDR3.

The V call is TRBV7-9, the J call TRBJ2-1; D is possibly TRBD2 (6 bases). From germline, CDR1 is SEHNR and CDR2 FQNEAQ (reference sequence). This CDR3 region has 14 residues. V lost 5 bases, J lost 4 bases, and 12 bases lay in between. CDR3 nucleotides: TGTGCCAGCAGCCCCGGGAGCGGTTACAATGAGCAGTTCTTC. Its translation is CASSPGSGYNEQFF.

The V call is TRBV3-1 (or the pseudogene TRBV3-2), the J call TRBJ2-5; 8 bases match TRBD1. This CDR3 is built from 14 residues. Germline V gene data show CDR1 as LGHDT and CDR2 as YNNKEL (reference sequence). After removal of 6 bases from V and 7 bases from J, the junction contained 10 bases not matched to a gene. CDR3 protein: CASREQGVYRTQYF. For the CDR3, the DNA is TGTGCCAGCAGGGAACAGGGGGTCTATCGGACCCAGTACTTC.

The sample holds a few counts of this clone. The gene calls are TRBV6-4 and TRBJ2-1, with 7 bases that match TRBD1. Per germline, CDR1 MRHNA and CDR2 SNTAGT. Germline trimming cut 3 bases from V and 5 bases from J; bases unmatched to any gene: 7. The CDR3 runs 15 residues. Here the CDR3 reads CASSEWDSADNEQFF. DNA for the CDR3: TGTGCCAGCAGTGAATGGGACAGTGCGGACAATGAGCAGTTCTTC.

The chain links TRBV5-1 to TRBJ2-7; 9 bases align to TRBD2. J gave up 0 bases and V 4 bases, and 8 bases lay outside the gene matches. The CDR3 is made up of 16 amino acids. The germline gives CDR1 SGHRS, CDR2 YFSETQ. The CDR3 loop reads CASSQQLAGISYEQYF. As DNA, the CDR3 is TGCGCCAGCAGCCAACAACTAGCGGGCATCTCCTACGAGCAGTACTTC.

V gene TRBV15 combines with J gene TRBJ2-1; D ambiguous. Germline V gene data show CDR1 as LNHNV and CDR2 as YYDKDF (reference sequence). The CDR3 runs 12 residues. V was pared by 1 base and J by 9 bases, with 7 bases between. In nucleotides, the CDR3 is TGTGCCACCAGCAGAGGTGAGGCTGAGCAGTTCTTC. This gives the protein CATSRGEAEQFF. Variable domain in full (rest from reference TRBV15 and TRBJ2-1): DAMVIQNPRYQVTQFGKPVTLSCSQTLNHNVMYWYQQKSSQAPKLLFHYYDKDFNNEADTPDNFQSRRPNTSFCFLDIRSPGLGDTAMYLCATSRGEAEQFFGPGTRLTVL.

This chain connects TRBV29-1 to TRBJ1-6, with D uncertain. The CDR3 is 13 amino acids. Germline V lookup: CDR1 SQVTM, CDR2 ANQGSEA. The ends were cut back, 6 bases at V and 9 bases at J, with 15 bases in the middle. Here the CDR3 DNA reads TGCAGCGTCCTCAGCGAACCGGGTTCACCCCTCCACTTT. Translated, it gives CSVLSEPGSPLHF. Full variable domain (outside the CDR3, taken from reference TRBV29-1 and TRBJ1-6): SAVISQKPSRDICQRGTSLTIQCQVDSQVTMMFWYRQQPGQSLTLIATANQGSEATYESGFVIDKFPISRPNLTFSTLTVSNMSPEDSSIYLCSVLSEPGSPLHFGNGTRLTVT.

The gene calls are TRBV5-1 and TRBJ2-1, with 13 nucleotides matching TRBD2. The CDR3 consists of 16 residues. The V gene end was trimmed by 4 bases and the J gene end by 4 bases; junction bases not matched to a gene: 5. CDR1 and CDR2 from the germline V gene are SGHRS and YFSETQ. The CDR3 sequence: CASSGGLAGLYNEQFF. The DNA of the CDR3 is TGCGCCAGCAGCGGGGGACTAGCGGGACTATACAATGAGCAGTTCTTC.

This sequence joins TRBV19 and TRBJ2-1; 14 bases fit TRBD2. V dropped 4 bases and J dropped 5; count of bases not matched to a gene: 13. This CDR3 region has 19 residues. Germline loops: CDR1 LNHDA, CDR2 SQIVND (reference sequence). In DNA form, the CDR3 reads TGTGCCAGTAGTACCCCCGGGACTAGCGGGAGACTGAGTAACAATGAGCAGTTCTTC. Its translation is CASSTPGTSGRLSNNEQFF.

This chain links TRBV30 with TRBJ1-4; weak D call: TRBD1 (6 bases). Trimming left V 5 bases short and J 0 bases short, with 19 bases between. This CDR3 is 17 amino acids long. Germline CDR1 reads GTSNPN; CDR2 reads SVGIG (reference sequence). The CDR3 sequence is CAWRDRPITSTNEKLFF. CDR3 DNA: TGTGCCTGGCGCGACAGGCCTATCACGTCAACTAATGAAAAACTGTTTTTT.

The genes are TRBV6-1 and TRBJ2-5; D is ambiguous. Germline CDR1 reads MNHNS; CDR2 reads SASEGT. The V gene lost 3 bases and the J gene lost 2 bases, with 7 bases spanning the gap. This CDR3 region has 13 residues. CDR3 sequence: CASSDLAQETQYF. CDR3 DNA: TGTGCCAGCAGTGATTTAGCACAAGAGACCCAGTACTTC.